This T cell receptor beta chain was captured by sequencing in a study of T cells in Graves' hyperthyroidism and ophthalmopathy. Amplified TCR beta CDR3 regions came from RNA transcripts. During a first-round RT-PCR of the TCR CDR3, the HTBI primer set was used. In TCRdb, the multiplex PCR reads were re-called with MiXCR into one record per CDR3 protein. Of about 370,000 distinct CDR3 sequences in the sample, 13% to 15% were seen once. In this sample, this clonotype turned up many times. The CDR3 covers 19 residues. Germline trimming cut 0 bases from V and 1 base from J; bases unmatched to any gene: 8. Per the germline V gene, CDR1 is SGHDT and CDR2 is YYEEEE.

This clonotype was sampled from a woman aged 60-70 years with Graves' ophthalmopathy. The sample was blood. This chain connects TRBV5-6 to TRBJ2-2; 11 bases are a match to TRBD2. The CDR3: CASSLVLAGEGRNTGELFF. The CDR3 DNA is TGTGCCAGCAGCTTGGTACTAGCGGGAGAGGGACGGAACACCGGGGAGCTGTTTTTT.